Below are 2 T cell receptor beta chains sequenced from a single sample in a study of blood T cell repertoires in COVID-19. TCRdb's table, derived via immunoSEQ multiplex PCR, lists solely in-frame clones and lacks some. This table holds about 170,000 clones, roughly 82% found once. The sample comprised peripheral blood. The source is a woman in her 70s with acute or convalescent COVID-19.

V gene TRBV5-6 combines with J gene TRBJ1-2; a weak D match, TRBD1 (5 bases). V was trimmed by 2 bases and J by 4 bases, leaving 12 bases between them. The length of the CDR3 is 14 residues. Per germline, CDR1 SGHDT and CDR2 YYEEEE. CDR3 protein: CASSFQGSGYGYTF. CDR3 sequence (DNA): TGTGCCAGCAGCTTCCAGGGATCGGGCTATGGCTACACCTTC.

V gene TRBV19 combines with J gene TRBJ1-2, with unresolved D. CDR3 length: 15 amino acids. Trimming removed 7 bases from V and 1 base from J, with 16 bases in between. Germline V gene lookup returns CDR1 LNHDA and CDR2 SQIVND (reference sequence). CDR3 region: CASTLRSDSNYGYTF. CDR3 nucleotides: TGTGCCAGTACCTTGAGGAGTGATAGTAACTATGGCTACACCTTC.